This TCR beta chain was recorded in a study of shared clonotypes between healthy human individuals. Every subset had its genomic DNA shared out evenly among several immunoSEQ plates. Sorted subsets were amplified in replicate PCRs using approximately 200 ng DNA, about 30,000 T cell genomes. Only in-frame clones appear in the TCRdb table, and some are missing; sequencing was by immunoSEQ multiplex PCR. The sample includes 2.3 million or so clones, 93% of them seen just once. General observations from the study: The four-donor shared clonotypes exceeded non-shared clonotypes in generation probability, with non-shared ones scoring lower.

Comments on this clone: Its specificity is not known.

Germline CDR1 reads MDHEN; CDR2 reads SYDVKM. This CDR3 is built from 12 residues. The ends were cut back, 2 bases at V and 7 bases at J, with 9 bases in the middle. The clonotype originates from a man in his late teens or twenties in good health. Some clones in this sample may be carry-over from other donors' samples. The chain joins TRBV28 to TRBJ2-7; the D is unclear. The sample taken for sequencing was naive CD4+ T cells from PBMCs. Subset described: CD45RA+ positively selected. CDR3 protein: CASSLRLTEQYF. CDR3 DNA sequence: TGTGCCAGCAGTTTACGCTTGACGGAGCAGTACTTC.